The clone carrying this T cell receptor (beta chain) was detected only a few times. As yet, its antigen is unknown. Expressed TCRB transcripts were sequenced after all isolated RNA was converted to cDNA. Method: immunoSEQ multiplex PCR; TCRdb's copy keeps in-frame clones and lacks some. The table includes 310,000 or so clones, 9.5% to 12% detected once. These data originate in a study of beta chain features in type 1 diabetes. The V and J ends lost 4 bases and 5 bases respectively, with 11 bases between them. The CDR3 runs 13 residues. CDR1 MGHRA and CDR2 YSYEKL come from the germline V gene. Findings and caveats of the study: The study found moderately but significantly shorter TCRB CDR3s in all four CD4+ subsets of Type 1 diabetes patients.

The chain combines TRBV4-1 with TRBJ2-5, with TRBD2 as a possible D gene (6 bases). The sample comprised naive CD4+ T cells from blood. This clonotype was obtained from a woman aged 25 to 39 in good health. The CDR3 nucleotides are TGCGCCAGCAGCCTAGGAGGGCCCGAGACCCAGTACTTC. The encoded protein is CASSLGGPETQYF.